Listed below are T cell receptor beta chains from one sample, sequenced in a study of blood T cell repertoires in COVID-19. Sequenced by immunoSEQ multiplex PCR; TCRdb stores in-frame clones only, minus some. This sample has fewer than 300,000 clones, with 90% found just once. Sequenced material: peripheral blood. These receptors were taken from a woman aged 45-65 years with COVID-19, enrolled during active disease. The conserved cysteine and the conserved F or W are not part of the CDR3 here.

CDR3	V	J
ASSSALAGVTGELF	TRBV7-7	TRBJ2-2
ATSGTGIYYGYT	TRBV24-1	TRBJ1-2
ASSLTRSQGGTQY	TRBV6-5	TRBJ2-5
ASSQAGDRGYT	TRBV14	TRBJ1-2
ASSSRDRVAGANVLT	TRBV19	TRBJ2-6
ASSQSEVDNEQF	TRBV23-1	TRBJ2-1
ASSNRDRGLDTQY	TRBV19	TRBJ2-3
AYTGGAVEEKLF	TRBV30	TRBJ1-4
ASSFNQGRGYT	TRBV11-3	TRBJ1-2
SASRGNEQF	TRBV20-1	TRBJ2-1
ASQPGLGLAKNIQY	TRBV27	TRBJ2-4
ASSLRTGSTLGGYT	TRBV5-1	TRBJ1-2
ASSIGLAGGLAWNEQY	TRBV19	TRBJ2-7
ASSIYRGEGPTDTQY	TRBV7-2	TRBJ2-3
ASRLKDSRPTYEQY	TRBV11-2	TRBJ2-7
ASRNSNSPLH	TRBV19	TRBJ1-6
ASTYPGTTQETQY	TRBV5-5	TRBJ2-5
ASSRTGLAAKGTDTQY	TRBV27	TRBJ2-3
ASSLANEQF	TRBV7-6	TRBJ2-1
ASSPTGLYGYT	TRBV25-1	TRBJ1-2
ASSLNPTSGRKNNEQF	TRBV7-3	TRBJ2-1
ASSLQPEAYNSPLH	TRBV19	TRBJ1-6
ATSDQGETQY	TRBV24-1	TRBJ2-5
ASSLEKLARTDTQY	TRBV5-6	TRBJ2-3
ASSIGQFSGANVLT	TRBV19	TRBJ2-6
SASSQGARAF	TRBV20-1	TRBJ1-1
ASSVSVRGQNEQY	TRBV9	TRBJ2-7
AWGQGASVDLCRTEAF	TRBV21-1	TRBJ1-1
ASSSGTSGTYEQY	TRBV18	TRBJ2-7
ASRGLAGYNEQF	TRBV3-1/TRBV3-2	TRBJ2-1
ASSLAAVYNEQF	TRBV7-2	TRBJ2-1
ASSSEGGASTEAF	TRBV5-4	TRBJ1-1
ASSQVAAGEAF	TRBV3-1/TRBV3-2	TRBJ1-1
ATSDFPGGSYNEQF	TRBV24-1	TRBJ2-1
ASALQVSDTEAF	TRBV9	TRBJ1-1
ASSNRVGRGYNEQF	TRBV5-8	TRBJ2-1
ASSPPGTGTIRYT	TRBV6-6	TRBJ1-2
ASSARTSGPSTDTQY	TRBV25-1	TRBJ2-3
ASSLSSGRVY	TRBV7-9	TRBJ2-7
ASSKTTGTGNTIY	TRBV5-1	TRBJ1-3
ASSQRQWGEY	TRBV4-2	TRBJ2-7
ATSRVVQGLQETQY	TRBV15	TRBJ2-5
ASSLPRGSRISGANVLT	TRBV7-9	TRBJ2-6
ASSLVLAGGVNEQF	TRBV5-4	TRBJ2-1
ASSFGTSGTDTQY	TRBV7-6	TRBJ2-3
ASSISGDLYNEQF	TRBV9	TRBJ2-1
ASNSGRVGNEQF	TRBV19	TRBJ2-1
ASSPAPGLAGGPAKNIQY	TRBV4-3	TRBJ2-4